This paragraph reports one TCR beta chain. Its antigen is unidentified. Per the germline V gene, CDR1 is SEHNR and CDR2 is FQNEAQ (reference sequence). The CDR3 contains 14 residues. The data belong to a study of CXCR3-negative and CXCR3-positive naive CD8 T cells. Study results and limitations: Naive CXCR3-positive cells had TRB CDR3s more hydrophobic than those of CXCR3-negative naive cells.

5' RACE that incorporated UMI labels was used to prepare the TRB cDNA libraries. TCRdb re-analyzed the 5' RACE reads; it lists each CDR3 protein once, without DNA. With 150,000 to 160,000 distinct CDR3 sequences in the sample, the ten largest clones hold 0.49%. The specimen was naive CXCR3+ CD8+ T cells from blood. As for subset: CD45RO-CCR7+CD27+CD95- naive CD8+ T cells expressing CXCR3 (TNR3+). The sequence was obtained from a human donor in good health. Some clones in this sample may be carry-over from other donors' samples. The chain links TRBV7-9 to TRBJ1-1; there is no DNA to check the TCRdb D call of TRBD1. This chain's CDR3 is CASSRDTLNTEAFF.